This T cell receptor beta chain is from a study of CD4 T cells in relation to SARS-CoV-2 and coronaviruses. Turning to the study itself: TCR beta CDR3s were sequenced after roughly ten-day antigen culture of PBMCs. Negative control cultures got HIV-1 Nef peptides or no peptide.

Germline CDR1 reads SNHLY; CDR2 reads FYNNEI. CDR3 length equals 14 residues. V was clipped by 5 bases and J by 4 bases; unmatched bases: 6. Libraries were prepared by immunoSEQ multiplex PCR; TCRdb keeps only in-frame clonotypes and omits some of them. Seen here are 25,000 or so clones, just over 75% observed once, and the top ten hold 25% to 35%. With regard to this clone: The antigen is not known.

General study findings and limits: No donor gave both pre-pandemic and post-infection samples.

Before the COVID-19 pandemic, during about 2010-2019, CD4+ T cells were taken from unexposed donors. Isolation of CD4+ T cells took place after less than 13 days in culture. Testing used SARS-CoV-2 S/N and four cold-coronavirus spikes on unexposed-donor CD4+ T cells, cells permitting. Sequencing used CD4+ T cells from PBMCs, cultured in vitro. The rearrangement links TRBV2 to TRBJ1-1; 8 nucleotides match TRBD1. This clonotype was obtained from a human donor in good health. CDR3 protein: CASSLADRGTEAFF. CDR3 sequence (DNA): TGTGCCAGCAGTTTAGCAGACAGGGGCACTGAAGCTTTCTTT. The variable domain in full, completed from reference TRBV2 and TRBJ1-1, reads EPEVTQTPSHQVTQMGQEVILRCVPISNHLYFYWYRQILGQKVEFLVSFYNNEISEKSEIFDDQFSVERPDGSNFTLKIRSTKLEDSAMYFCASSLADRGTEAFFGQGTRLTVV.